What follows are 9 T cell receptor beta chains derived from one specimen sequenced in a study of blood T cells in healthy people across ages. A second PCR of roughly 6 to 12 cycles used a sample-barcoded 5' primer and a J-beta primer mix. A single record per CDR3 protein comes from TCRdb applying MiXCR to the 5' RACE reads. Seen here are around 710,000 distinct CDR3 sequences, about 42% observed once, and the top ten hold 20% to 25%. Sequencing used blood. These receptors originate from a woman aged 55-70 years in good health.

Remarks on this clonotype: This clone may be a read error of a much larger clone one base away. The rearrangement uses TRBV7-6 and TRBJ2-5, with 13 bases identical to TRBD2. The CDR3 runs to 16 residues. In germline, CDR1 is SGHVS, CDR2 FNYEAQ. V was pared by 1 base and J by 11 bases, with 10 bases of the junction left unmatched. The CDR3 sequence: CASSLGTSGSAHEQYF. Here the CDR3 DNA reads TGTGCCAGCAGCTTAGGGACTAGCGGGAGTGCACATGAGCAGTACTTC.

This clonotype was counted between two and nine times. The chain uses TRBV7-9 and TRBJ2-7; 8 nucleotides line up with TRBD1. Germline lookup yields CDR1 SEHNR and CDR2 FQNEAQ (reference sequence). There are 16 residues in the CDR3. After removal of 2 bases from V and 7 bases from J, the junction contained 13 bases not matched to a gene. CDR3 sequence (DNA): TGTGCCAGCAGCTTACCCCGGGACAGGAATTTTGTGGAGCAGTACTTC. The encoded protein is CASSLPRDRNFVEQYF.

This clonotype occurred a few times. The rearrangement uses TRBV7-2 and TRBJ2-7; D tentatively fits TRBD1 or TRBD2 (5 bases each). CDR3 length: 13 amino acids. V was trimmed by 5 bases and J by 7 bases, leaving 15 bases between them. Germline CDR1 reads SGHTA; CDR2 reads FQGNSA. The CDR3 sequence is CASSPPWGGEQYF. The CDR3 DNA reads TGTGCCAGCAGCCCTCCTTGGGGCGGGGAGCAGTACTTC.

The chain has TRBV11-2 and TRBJ2-5; D ambiguous. The V end lost 1 base, the J end lost 4 bases, and 13 bases lay between the germline ends. CDR1 and CDR2 (germline): SGHAT, FQNNGV. CDR3 length: 15 residues. CDR3 loop: CASSLVQAMGETQYF. CDR3 DNA: TGTGCCAGCAGCTTAGTTCAGGCCATGGGAGAGACCCAGTACTTC. Full variable domain (outside the CDR3, taken from reference TRBV11-2 and TRBJ2-5): EAGVAQSPRYKIIEKRQSVAFWCNPISGHATLYWYQQILGQGPKLLIQFQNNGVVDDSQLPKDRFSAERLKGVDSTLKIQPAKLEDSAVYLCASSLVQAMGETQYFGPGTRLLVL.

This chain uses TRBV25-1 with TRBJ1-2, with 8 bases identical to TRBD1. This CDR3 has 15 residues. In germline, CDR1 is MGHDK, CDR2 SYGVNS. The trim removed 2 bases at V and 7 bases at J, leaving 9 bases unmatched. The CDR3 is CASSERLTGGLGYTF. The CDR3 DNA sequence: TGTGCCAGCAGTGAAAGGTTAACAGGGGGACTTGGCTACACCTTC.

CDR3 bases: TGTGCCAGCAGGGGGCTGACAGGCGCCAATTCACCCCTCCACTTT. Its protein is CASRGLTGANSPLHF. The genes are TRBV2 and TRBJ1-6; D is perhaps TRBD1 (6 bases). The germline V and J ends were trimmed by 6 bases and 7 bases, with 16 bases remaining between them. The length of the CDR3 is 15 residues. Germline values: CDR1 SNHLY, CDR2 FYNNEI. Full variable domain (remainder filled in from reference TRBV2 and TRBJ1-6): EPEVTQTPSHQVTQMGQEVILRCVPISNHLYFYWYRQILGQKVEFLVSFYNNEISEKSEIFDDQFSVERPDGSNFTLKIRSTKLEDSAMYFCASRGLTGANSPLHFGNGTRLTVT.

The chain joins TRBV9 to TRBJ2-1; a possible D gene is TRBD2 (5 bases). V was trimmed by 4 bases and J by 10 bases, leaving 9 bases between them. Germline V gives CDR1 SGDLS, CDR2 YYNGEE. This CDR3 is 11 amino acids long. The CDR3 DNA reads TGTGCCAGCAGCAAAACGGGGGAGCAGTTCTTC. This translates into CASSKTGEQFF. Full variable domain (outside the CDR3, taken from reference TRBV9 and TRBJ2-1): DSGVTQTPKHLITATGQRVTLRCSPRSGDLSVYWYQQSLDQGLQFLIQYYNGEERAKGNILERFSAQQFPDLHSELNLSSLELGDSALYFCASSKTGEQFFGPGTRLTVL.

This chain joins TRBV29-1 and TRBJ2-1; a possible D gene is TRBD2 (5 bases). The germline CDR1 and CDR2 sequences are SQVTM and ANQGSEA. The CDR3 is 14 amino acids. V lost 5 bases to trimming and J lost 2 bases, with 13 bases between them. The CDR3 nucleotides read TGCAGCGTTACCAGGACTGTCGCCTACAATGAGCAGTTCTTC. It is translated as CSVTRTVAYNEQFF.

This clonotype was observed a handful of times. The V gene is TRBV4-2, the J gene TRBJ2-7; D gene ambiguous. The CDR3 length is 14 residues. Germline CDR1 LGHNA, CDR2 YNFKEQ. V was pared by 8 bases and J by 3 bases, with 17 bases between. CDR3 DNA: TGTGCCAGCCCACCGGTAAGCCTCCTCTACGAGCAGTACTTC. It yields the protein CASPPVSLLYEQYF.